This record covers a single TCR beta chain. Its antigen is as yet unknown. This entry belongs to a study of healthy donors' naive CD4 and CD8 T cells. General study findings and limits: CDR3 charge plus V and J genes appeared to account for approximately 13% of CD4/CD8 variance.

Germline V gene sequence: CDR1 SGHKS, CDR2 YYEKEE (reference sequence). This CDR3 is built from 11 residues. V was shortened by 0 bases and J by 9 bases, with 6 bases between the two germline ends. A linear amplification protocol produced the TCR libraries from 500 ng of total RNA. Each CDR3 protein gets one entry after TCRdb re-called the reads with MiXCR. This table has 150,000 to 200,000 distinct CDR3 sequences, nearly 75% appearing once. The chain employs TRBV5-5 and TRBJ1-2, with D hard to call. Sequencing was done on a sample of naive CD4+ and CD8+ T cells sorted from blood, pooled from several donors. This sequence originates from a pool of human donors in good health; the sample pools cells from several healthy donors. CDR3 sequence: CASSLAISYTF. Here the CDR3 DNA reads TGTGCCAGCAGCTTGGCGATAAGCTACACCTTC.